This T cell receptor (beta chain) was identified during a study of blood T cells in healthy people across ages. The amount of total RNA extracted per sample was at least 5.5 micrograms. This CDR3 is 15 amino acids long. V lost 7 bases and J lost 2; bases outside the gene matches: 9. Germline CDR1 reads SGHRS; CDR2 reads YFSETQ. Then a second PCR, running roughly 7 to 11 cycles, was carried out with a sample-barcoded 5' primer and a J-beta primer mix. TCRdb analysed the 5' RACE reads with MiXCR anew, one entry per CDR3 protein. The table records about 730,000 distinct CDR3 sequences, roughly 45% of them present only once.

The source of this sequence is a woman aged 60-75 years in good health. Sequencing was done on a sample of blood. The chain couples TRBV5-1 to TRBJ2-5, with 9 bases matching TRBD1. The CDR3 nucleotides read TGCGCCAGCGGGGTAGGGACAGGGATGCAAGAGACCCAGTACTTC. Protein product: CASGVGTGMQETQYF.